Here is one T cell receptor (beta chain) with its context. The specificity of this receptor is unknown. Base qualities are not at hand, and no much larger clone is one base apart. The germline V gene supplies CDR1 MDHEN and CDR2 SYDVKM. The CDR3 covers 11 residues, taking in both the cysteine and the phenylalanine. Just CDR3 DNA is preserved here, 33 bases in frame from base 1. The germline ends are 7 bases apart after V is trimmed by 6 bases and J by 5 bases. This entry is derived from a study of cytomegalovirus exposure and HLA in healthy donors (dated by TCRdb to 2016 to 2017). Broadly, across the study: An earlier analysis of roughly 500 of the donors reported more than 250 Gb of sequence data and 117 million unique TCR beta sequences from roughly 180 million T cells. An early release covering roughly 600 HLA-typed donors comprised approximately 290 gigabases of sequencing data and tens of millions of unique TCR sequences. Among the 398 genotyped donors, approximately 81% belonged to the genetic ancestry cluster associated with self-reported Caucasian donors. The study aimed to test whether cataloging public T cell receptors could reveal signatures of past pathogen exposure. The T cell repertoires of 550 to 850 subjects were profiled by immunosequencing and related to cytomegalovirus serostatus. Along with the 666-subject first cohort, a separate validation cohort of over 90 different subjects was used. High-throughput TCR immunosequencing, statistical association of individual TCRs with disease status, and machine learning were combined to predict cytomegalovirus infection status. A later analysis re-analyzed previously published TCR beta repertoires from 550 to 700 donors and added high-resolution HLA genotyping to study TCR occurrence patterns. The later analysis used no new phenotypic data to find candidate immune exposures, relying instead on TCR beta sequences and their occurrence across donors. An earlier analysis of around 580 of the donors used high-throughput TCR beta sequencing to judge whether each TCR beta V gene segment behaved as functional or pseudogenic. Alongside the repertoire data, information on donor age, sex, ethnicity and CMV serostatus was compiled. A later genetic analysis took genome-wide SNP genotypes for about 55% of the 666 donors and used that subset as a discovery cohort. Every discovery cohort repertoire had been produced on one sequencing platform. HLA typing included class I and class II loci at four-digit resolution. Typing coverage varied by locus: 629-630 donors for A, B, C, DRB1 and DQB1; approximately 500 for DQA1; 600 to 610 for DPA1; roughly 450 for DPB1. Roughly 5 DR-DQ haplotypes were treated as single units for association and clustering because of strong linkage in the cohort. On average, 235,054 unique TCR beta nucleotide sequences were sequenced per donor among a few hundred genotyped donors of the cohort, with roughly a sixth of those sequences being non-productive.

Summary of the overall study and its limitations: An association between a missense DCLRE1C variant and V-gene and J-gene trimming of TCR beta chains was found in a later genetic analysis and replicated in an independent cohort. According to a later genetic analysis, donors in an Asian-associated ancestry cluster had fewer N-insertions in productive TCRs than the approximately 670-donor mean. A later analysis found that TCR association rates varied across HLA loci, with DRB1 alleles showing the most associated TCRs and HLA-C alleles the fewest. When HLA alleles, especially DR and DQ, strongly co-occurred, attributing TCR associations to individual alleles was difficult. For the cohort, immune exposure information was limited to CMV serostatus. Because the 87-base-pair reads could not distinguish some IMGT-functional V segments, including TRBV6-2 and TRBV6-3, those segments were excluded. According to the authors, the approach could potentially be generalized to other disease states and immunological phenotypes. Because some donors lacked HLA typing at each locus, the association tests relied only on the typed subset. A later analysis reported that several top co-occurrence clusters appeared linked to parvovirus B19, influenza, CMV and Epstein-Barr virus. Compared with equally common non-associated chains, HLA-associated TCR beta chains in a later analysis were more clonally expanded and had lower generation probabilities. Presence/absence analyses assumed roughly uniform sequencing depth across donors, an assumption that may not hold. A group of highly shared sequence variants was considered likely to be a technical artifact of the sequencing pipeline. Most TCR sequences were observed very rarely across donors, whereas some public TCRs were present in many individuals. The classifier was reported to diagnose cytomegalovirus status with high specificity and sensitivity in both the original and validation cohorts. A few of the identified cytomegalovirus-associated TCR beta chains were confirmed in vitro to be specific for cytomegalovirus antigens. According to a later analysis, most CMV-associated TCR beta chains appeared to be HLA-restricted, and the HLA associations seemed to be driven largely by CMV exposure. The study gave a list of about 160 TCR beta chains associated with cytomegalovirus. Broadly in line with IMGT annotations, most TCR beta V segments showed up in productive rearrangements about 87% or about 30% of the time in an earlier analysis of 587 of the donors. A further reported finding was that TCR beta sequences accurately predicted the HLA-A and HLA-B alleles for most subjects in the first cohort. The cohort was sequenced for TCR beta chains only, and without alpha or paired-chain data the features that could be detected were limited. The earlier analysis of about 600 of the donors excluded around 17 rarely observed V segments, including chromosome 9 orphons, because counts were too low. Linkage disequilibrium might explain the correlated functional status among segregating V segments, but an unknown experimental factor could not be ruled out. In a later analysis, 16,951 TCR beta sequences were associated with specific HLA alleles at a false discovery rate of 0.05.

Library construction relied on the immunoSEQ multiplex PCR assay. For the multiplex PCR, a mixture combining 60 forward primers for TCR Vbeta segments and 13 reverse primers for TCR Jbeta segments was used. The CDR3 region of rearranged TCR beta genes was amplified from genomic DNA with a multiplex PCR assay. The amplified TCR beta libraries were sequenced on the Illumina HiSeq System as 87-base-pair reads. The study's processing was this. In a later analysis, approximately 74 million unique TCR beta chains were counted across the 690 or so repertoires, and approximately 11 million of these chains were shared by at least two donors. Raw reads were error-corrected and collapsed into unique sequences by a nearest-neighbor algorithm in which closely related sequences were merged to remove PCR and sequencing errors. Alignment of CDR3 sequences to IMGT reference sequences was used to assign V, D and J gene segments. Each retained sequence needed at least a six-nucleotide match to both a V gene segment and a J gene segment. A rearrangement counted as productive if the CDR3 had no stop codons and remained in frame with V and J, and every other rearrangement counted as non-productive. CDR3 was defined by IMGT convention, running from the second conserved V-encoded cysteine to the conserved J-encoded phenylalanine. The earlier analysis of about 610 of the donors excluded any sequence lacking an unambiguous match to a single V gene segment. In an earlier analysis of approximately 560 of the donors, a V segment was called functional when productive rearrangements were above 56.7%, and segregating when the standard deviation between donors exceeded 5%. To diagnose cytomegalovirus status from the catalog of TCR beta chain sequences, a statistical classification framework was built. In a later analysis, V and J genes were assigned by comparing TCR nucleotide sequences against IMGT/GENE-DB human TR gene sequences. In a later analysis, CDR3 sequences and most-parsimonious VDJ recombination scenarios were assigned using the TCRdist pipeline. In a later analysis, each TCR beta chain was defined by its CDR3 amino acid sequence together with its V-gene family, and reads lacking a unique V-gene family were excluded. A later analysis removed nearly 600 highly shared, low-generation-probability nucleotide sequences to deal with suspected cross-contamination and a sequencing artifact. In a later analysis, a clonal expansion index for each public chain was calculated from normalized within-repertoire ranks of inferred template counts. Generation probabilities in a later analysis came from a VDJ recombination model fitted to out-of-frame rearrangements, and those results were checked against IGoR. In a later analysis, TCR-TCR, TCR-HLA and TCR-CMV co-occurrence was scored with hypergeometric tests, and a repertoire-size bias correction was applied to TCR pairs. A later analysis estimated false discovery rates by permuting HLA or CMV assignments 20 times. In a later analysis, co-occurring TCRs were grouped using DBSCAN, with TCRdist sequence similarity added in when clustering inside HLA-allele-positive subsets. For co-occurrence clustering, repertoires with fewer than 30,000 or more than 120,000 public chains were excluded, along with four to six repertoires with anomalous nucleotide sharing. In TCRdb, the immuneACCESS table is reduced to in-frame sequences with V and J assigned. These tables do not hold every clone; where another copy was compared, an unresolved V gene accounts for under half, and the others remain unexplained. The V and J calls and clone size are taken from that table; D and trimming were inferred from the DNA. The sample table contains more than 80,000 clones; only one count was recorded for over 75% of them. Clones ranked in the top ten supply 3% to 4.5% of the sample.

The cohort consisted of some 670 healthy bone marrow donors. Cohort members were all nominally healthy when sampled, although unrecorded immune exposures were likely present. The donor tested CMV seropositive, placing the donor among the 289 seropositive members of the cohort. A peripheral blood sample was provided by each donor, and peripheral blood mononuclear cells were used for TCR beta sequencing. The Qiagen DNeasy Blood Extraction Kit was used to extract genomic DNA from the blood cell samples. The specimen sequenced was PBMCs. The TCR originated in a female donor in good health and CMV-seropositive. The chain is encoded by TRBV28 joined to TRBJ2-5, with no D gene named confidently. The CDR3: CASRLGETQYF. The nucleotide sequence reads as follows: TGTGCCAGCAGGCTAGGCGAGACCCAGTACTTC.